This TCR beta chain came from a study of OX40 agonist ivuxolimab in advanced cancers. Looking at the study overall: Ivuxolimab was a fully human IgG2 agonistic monoclonal antibody targeting the costimulatory receptor OX40 (CD134). Intravenous ivuxolimab was administered to patients every 2 weeks at six dose levels: 0.01, 0.1, 0.3, 1.5, 3 and 10 mg/kg. Of the approximately 53 patients in dose escalation, 19 had hepatocellular carcinoma, about 15 had melanoma, 9 had renal cell carcinoma and 9 had head and neck cancer. The dose-escalation cohort was approximately 83% male with a mean age of about 60 years, ranging from roughly 23 to 80. Patients were allowed to have had prior anti-PD-1, anti-PD-L1 or anti-CTLA-4 therapy, and approximately 40% of the dose-escalation patients had been treated with checkpoint inhibitors. Partial responses occurred in three dose-escalation patients, of whom one had hepatocellular carcinoma and two had cutaneous melanoma. Peripheral TCRbeta sequencing was intended to test whether TCR sequence diversity was altered and clonal T-cell expansion was caused by ivuxolimab. The monotherapy dose-escalation portion (N of about 49 patients) of the phase I ivuxolimab trial is reported in the paper.

From its cysteine to its phenylalanine, the CDR3 spans 15 amino acids. The entry retains the CDR3 DNA only, 45 bases that are in frame from base 1. The germline V gene gives CDR1 as SGHAT and CDR2 as FQNNGV. The V end loses 4 bases and the J end loses 2 bases, and a stretch of 13 bases separates them. To sequence the TCRbeta CDR3 region, genomic DNA was isolated from the sorted cells. The immunoSEQ Assay was used for sequencing of TCRbeta CDR3 regions. TCRdb carries this immuneACCESS record with in-frame sequences only. Its versions omit some clonotypes, under half of them owing to an unresolved V gene in the studies checked, with the rest unexplained. The sample table lists 82,000 or so clones, 90% to 95% of them with a count of one. 1.1% of the sample is held by the ten biggest clonotypes. Remarks on this clone: Its antigen has not been determined. No much larger clone exists at a distance of one base, and base qualities are not known.

The trial excluded patients who had a history of autoimmune disease or who were on systemic immunosuppression. Peripheral blood for TCR sequencing was collected from all dose cohorts at baseline, on cycle 4 day 1, and on cycle 7 day 1. Samples were obtained from an open-label, multicenter, first-in-human phase I dose-escalation trial of ivuxolimab. Adults with locally advanced or metastatic melanoma, renal cell carcinoma, hepatocellular carcinoma or head and neck squamous cell carcinoma were enrolled in the trial. Before TCR sequencing, CD4+ T cells and CD8+ T cells from peripheral blood were sorted into separate populations. Overall results and qualifications from the work: At doses from 0.1 to 3.0 mg/kg, clonal expansion was seen in both CD4+ and CD8+ blood T cells between baseline and week 6. In the 0.1-3.0 mg/kg groups, partial responders were among the patients with the lowest normalized peripheral clonal expansion, particularly in CD8+ T cells. After ivuxolimab, expanded clones were on average more numerous among CD8+ T cells than among CD4+ T cells. Low levels of normalized T-cell clonal expansion were also shown by some nonresponding patients. The antigen specificity of the clonally expanded peripheral T cells was not determined.

This specimen was CD4+ or CD8+ T cells sorted from blood, taken in a trial of the OX40 agonist ivuxolimab. This sequence originates from an adult with an advanced solid tumor such as melanoma, head and neck, liver or kidney cancer. The chain employs TRBV11-2 and TRBJ2-3; no D gene is confidently identified. Read as DNA, the sequence is TGTGCCAGCAGCTCGATAGGCGGTGACACAGATACGCAGTATTTT. Translated, this is CASSSIGGDTDTQYF.